Sequencing of this T cell receptor beta chain was carried out in a study of T cell responses to AZD1222 COVID-19 vaccine. Findings of the study overall: CD4 TCRs associated with vaccination spanned spike, dominating at 160-218 and 743-854.

The table came from immunoSEQ multiplex PCR; TCRdb's copy has only in-frame clones and leaves some out. The sample has 99,000 or so clones; about four fifths are singletons. With regard to this clone: As yet, its antigen is unknown.

The CDR3 runs to 16 residues. With 6 bases clipped from V and 0 bases from J, the junction kept 10 bases outside the gene matches. Germline assignment: CDR1 MNHEY and CDR2 SVGEGT. The source material was peripheral blood, sampled on day 0 of AZD1222 vaccination. The chain couples TRBV6-2 or TRBV6-3 to TRBJ1-1, with 7 bases fitting TRBD1. The receptor comes from an adult in good health. DNA of the CDR3: TGTGCCAGCAGCAACGGGGGAGGGGGCATGAACACTGAAGCTTTCTTT. It encodes CASSNGGGGMNTEAFF.